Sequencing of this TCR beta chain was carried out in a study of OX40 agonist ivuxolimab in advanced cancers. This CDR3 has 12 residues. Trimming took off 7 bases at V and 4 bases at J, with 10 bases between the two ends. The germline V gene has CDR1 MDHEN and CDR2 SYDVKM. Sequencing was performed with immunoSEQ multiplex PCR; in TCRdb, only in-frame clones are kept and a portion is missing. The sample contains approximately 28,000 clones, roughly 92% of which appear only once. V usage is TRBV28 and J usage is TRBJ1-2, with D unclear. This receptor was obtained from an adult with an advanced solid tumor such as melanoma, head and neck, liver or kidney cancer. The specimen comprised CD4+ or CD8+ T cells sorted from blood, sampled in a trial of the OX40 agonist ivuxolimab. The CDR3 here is CASIQAGYGYTF. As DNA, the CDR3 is TGTGCCAGCATTCAGGCTGGCTATGGCTACACCTTC.